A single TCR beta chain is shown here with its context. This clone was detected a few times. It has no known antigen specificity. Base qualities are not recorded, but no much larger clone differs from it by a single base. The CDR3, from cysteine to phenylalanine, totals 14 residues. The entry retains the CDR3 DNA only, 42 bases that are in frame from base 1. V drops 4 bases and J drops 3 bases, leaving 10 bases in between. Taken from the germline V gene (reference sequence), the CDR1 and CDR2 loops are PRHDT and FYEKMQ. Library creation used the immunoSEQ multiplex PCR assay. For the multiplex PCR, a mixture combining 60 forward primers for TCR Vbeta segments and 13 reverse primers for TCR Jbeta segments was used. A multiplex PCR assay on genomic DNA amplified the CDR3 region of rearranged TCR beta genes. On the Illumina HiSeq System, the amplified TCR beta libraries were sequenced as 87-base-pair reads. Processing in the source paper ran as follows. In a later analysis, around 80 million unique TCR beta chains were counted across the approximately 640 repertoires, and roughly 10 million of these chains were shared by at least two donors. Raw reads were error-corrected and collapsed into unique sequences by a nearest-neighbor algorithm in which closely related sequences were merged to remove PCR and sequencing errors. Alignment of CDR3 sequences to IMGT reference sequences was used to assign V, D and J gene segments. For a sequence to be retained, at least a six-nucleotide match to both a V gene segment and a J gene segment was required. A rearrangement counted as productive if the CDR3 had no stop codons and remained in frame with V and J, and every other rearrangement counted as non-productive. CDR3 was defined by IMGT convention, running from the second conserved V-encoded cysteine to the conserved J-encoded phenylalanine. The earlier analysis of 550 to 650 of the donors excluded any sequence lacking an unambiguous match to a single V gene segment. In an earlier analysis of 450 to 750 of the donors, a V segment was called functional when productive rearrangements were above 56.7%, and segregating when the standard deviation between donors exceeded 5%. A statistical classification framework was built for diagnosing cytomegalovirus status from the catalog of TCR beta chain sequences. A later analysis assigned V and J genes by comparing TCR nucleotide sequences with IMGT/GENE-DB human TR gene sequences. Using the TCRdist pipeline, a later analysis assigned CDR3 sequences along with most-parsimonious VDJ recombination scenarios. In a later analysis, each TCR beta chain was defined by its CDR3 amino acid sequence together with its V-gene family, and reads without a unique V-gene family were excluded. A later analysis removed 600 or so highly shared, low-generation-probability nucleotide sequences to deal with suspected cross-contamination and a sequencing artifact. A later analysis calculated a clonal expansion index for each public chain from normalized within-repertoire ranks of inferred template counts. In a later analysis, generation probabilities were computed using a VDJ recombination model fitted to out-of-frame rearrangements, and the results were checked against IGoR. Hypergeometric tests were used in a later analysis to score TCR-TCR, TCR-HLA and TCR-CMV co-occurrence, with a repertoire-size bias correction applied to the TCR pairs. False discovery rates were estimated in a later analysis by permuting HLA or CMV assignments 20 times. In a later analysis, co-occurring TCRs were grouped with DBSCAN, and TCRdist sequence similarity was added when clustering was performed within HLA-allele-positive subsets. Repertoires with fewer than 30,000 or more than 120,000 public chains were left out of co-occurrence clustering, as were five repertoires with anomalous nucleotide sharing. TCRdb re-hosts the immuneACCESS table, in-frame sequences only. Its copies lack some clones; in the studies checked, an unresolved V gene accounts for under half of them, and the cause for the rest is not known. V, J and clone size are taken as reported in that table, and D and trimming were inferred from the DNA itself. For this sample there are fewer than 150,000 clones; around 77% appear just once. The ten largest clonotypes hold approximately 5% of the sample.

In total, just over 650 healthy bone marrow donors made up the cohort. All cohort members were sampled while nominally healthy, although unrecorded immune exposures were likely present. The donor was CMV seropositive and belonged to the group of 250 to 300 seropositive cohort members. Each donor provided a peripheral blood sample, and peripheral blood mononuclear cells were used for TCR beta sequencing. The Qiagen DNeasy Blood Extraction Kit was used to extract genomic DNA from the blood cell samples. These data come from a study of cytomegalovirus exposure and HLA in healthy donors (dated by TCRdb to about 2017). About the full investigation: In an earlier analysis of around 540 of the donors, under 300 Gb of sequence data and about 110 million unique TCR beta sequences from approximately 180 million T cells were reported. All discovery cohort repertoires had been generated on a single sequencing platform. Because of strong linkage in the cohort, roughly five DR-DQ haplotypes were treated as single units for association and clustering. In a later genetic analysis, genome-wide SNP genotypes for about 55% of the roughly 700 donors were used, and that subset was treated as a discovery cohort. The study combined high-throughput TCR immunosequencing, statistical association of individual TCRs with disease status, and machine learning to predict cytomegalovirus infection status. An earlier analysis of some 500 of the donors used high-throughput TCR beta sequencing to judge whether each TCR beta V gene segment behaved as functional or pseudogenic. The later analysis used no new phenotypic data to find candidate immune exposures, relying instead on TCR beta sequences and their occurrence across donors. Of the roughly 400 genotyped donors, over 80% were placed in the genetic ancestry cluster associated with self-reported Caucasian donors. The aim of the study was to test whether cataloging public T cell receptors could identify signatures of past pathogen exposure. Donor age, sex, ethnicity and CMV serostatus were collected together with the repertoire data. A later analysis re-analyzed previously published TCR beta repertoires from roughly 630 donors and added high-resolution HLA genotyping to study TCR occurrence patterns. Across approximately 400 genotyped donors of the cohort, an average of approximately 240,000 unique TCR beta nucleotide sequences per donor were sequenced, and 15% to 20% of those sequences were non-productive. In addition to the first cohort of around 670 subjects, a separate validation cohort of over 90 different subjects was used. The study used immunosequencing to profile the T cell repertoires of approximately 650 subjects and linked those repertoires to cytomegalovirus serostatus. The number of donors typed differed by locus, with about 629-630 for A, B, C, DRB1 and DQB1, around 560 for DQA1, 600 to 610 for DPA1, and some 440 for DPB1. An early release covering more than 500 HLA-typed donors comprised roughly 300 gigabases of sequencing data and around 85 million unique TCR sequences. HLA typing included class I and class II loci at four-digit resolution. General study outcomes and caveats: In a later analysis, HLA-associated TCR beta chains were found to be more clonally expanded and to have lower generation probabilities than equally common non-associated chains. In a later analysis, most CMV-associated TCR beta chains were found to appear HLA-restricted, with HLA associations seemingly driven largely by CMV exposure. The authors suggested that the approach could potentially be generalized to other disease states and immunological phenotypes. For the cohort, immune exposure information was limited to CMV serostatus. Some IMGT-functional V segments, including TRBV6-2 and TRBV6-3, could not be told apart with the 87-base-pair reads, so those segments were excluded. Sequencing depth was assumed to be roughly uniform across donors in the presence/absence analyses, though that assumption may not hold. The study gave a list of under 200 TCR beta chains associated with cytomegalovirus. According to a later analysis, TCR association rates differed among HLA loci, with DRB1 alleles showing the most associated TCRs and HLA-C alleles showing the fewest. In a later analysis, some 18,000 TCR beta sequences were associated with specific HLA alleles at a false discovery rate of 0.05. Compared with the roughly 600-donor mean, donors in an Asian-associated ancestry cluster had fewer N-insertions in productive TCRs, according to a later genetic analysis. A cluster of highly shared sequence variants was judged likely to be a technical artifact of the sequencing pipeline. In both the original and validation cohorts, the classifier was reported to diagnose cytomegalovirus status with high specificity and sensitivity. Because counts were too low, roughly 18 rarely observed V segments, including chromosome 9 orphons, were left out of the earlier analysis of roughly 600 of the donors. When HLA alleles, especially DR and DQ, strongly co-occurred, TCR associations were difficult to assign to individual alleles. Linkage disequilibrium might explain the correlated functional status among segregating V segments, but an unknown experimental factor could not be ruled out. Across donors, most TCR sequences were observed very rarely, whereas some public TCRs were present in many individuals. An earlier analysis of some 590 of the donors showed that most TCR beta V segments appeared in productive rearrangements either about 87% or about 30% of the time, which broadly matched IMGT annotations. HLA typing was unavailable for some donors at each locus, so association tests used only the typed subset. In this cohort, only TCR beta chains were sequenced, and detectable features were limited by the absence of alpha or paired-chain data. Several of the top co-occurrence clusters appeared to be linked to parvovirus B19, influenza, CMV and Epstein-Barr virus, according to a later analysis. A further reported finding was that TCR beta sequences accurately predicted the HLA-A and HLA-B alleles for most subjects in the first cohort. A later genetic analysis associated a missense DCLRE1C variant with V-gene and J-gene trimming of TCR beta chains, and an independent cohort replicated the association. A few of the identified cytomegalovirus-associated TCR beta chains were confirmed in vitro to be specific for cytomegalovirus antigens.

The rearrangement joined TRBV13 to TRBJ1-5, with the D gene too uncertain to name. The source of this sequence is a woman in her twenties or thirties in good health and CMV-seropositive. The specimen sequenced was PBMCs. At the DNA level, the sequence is TGTGCCAGCAGCTCCCGGGGATTCAATCAGCCCCAGCATTTT. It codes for CASSSRGFNQPQHF. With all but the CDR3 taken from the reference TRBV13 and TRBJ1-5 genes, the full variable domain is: AAGVIQSPRHLIKEKRETATLKCYPIPRHDTVYWYQQGPGQDPQFLISFYEKMQSDKGSIPDRFSAQQFSDYHSELNMSSLELGDSALYFCASSSRGFNQPQHFGDGTRLSIL.